What follows are 19 T cell receptor beta chains derived from one specimen sequenced in a study of T cell changes during pregnancy in multiple sclerosis. This table comes from immunoSEQ multiplex PCR, and its TCRdb copy is limited to in-frame clones, with some not included. Here the sample spans about 36,000 clones, 93% being singletons. The material sequenced was CD4+ T cells from peripheral blood mononuclear cells, taken in the first trimester of pregnancy. The receptors come from a female donor with multiple sclerosis, enrolled in a pregnancy study.

The V and J genes are TRBV7-6 and TRBJ2-5; D call uncertain. CDR1 is SGHVS and CDR2 is FNYEAQ in the germline V gene. This CDR3 has 11 amino acids. V was clipped by 8 bases and J by 4 bases, with 8 bases between them. The CDR3 coding sequence is TGTGCCAGCGCCCTCGGAGAGACCCAGTACTTC. Residues: CASALGETQYF.

This chain links TRBV9 with TRBJ1-6; TRBD1 is a possible D gene (6 bases). CDR3 length: 15 amino acids. Trimming cost V 0 bases and J 3 bases, with 7 bases left between them. Germline V lookup: CDR1 SGDLS, CDR2 YYNGEE. CDR3 in amino acids: CASSVEGGYNSPLHF. In nucleotides, the CDR3 is TGTGCCAGCAGCGTAGAAGGGGGCTATAATTCACCCCTCCACTTT.

The genes are TRBV19 and TRBJ1-2, with 7 bases aligning to TRBD1. V was pared by 5 bases and J by 6 bases, with 12 bases of the junction left unmatched. Germline V gene data show CDR1 as LNHDA and CDR2 as SQIVND (reference sequence). The CDR3 contains 15 residues. The CDR3 here is CASSPNKRTGDGYTF. CDR3 nucleotides: TGTGCCAGTAGTCCCAATAAACGGACAGGCGATGGCTACACCTTC.

The J gene is TRBJ1-5, the V gene TRBV7-9, with D maybe TRBD1 (5 bases). V dropped 3 bases and J dropped 5 bases, with 11 bases sitting between them. Germline V gives CDR1 SEHNR, CDR2 FQNEAQ (reference sequence). The CDR3 runs to 14 residues. The CDR3 reads CASSLAGSDQPQHF. In DNA form, the CDR3 reads TGTGCCAGCAGCTTGGCAGGGTCGGATCAGCCCCAGCATTTT.

The rearrangement joins TRBV5-1 to TRBJ2-6, with 9 nucleotides matching TRBD1. CDR3 length: 17 amino acids. V was pared by 4 bases and J by 2 bases, with 7 bases of the junction left unmatched. The V gene's germline CDR1 is SGHRS and CDR2 YFSETQ. CDR3 coding DNA: TGCGCCAGCAGCGGCCGGGACAGGGTAACTGGGGCCAACGTCCTGACTTTC. Protein product: CASSGRDRVTGANVLTF.

The rearrangement joins TRBV9 to TRBJ2-7; D gene unclear. The CDR3 sequence is 16 residues long. In germline, CDR1 is SGDLS, CDR2 YYNGEE. The ends were cut back, 0 bases at V and 4 bases at J, with 17 bases in the middle. For the CDR3, the DNA is TGTGCCAGCAGCGTAGGTGTGAGGCCACCAGTATACGAGCAGTACTTC. Translated: CASSVGVRPPVYEQYF.

The V call is TRBV5-1, the J call TRBJ2-7; 8 bases align to TRBD2. Germline values: CDR1 SGHRS, CDR2 YFSETQ. The V segment lost 2 bases and the J segment 0 bases; nucleotides outside the gene matches: 4. CDR3 size: 15 residues. This CDR3 is CASSLGTRSSYEQYF. The CDR3 DNA reads TGCGCCAGCAGCTTAGGGACTAGAAGCTCCTACGAGCAGTACTTC.

The gene calls are TRBV20-1 and TRBJ2-1; 9 bases align to TRBD1. The CDR3 length is 11 residues. With V trimmed by 5 bases and J by 9 bases, 2 bases remained unmatched. Germline assignment: CDR1 DFQATT and CDR2 SNEGSKA (reference sequence). The DNA of the CDR3 is TGCAGTGCTGACAGGGGGGCTGAGCAGTTCTTC. It yields the protein CSADRGAEQFF.

This clone was found once. This chain joins TRBV6-4 and TRBJ1-5; D not resolved. This CDR3 region has 13 residues. The germline CDR1 and CDR2 sequences are MRHNA and SNTAGT. The CDR3 DNA follows: TGTTTTGGCGGGGAAAAGAGCAATCAGCCCCAGCATTTT. Translated, it gives CFGGEKSNQPQHF.

The chain uses TRBV7-6 and TRBJ1-5, with 8 bases identical to TRBD1. J was trimmed by 7 bases and V by 1 base; bases with no gene match: 9. The CDR3 sequence is 16 residues long. Germline CDR1 reads SGHVS; CDR2 reads FNYEAQ. Written as DNA, the CDR3 is TGTGCCAGCAGCTTAGAGACAGGGGAGAATCGACAGCCCCAGCATTTT. Translating gives CASSLETGENRQPQHF.

This clone came up a few times. The rearrangement links TRBV5-1 to TRBJ2-7; 13 bases are a match to TRBD2. The junction had 6 bases not matched to a gene; V was cut back by 4 bases and J by 5 bases. Germline CDR1 is SGHRS and CDR2 is YFSETQ. The CDR3 runs to 15 residues. CDR3 nucleotide sequence: TGCGCCAGCAGCCCAACCGGGACTAGCGGGGACGAGCAGTACTTC. Its translation: CASSPTGTSGDEQYF.

The rearrangement links TRBV6-1 to TRBJ1-5; no clear D gene. In germline, CDR1 is MNHNS, CDR2 SASEGT. The CDR3 contains 13 residues. The V gene lost 0 bases and the J gene lost 6 bases, with 6 bases spanning the gap. In DNA, the CDR3 is TGTGCCAGCAGTGAAGCAGGGAGTCAGCCCCAGCATTTT. Translation gives CASSEAGSQPQHF.

The V and J genes are TRBV10-3 and TRBJ2-2; TRBD2 agrees at 10 bases. Trimming removed 2 bases from V and 7 bases from J; junction bases left unmatched: 13. Germline values: CDR1 ENHRY, CDR2 SYGVKD. The CDR3 totals 18 residues. The chain's CDR3 is CAISENLAGDRLGGELFF. In nucleotides, the CDR3 is TGTGCCATCAGTGAGAACCTAGCGGGAGATCGCCTAGGCGGGGAGCTGTTTTTT.

The gene calls are TRBV19 and TRBJ2-7, with 7 bases lining up with TRBD2. V gave up 3 bases and J gave up 2 bases; unmatched junction bases: 10. This CDR3 comprises 16 residues. The germline V gene encodes CDR1 LNHDA and CDR2 SQIVND (reference sequence). The CDR3 DNA reads TGTGCCAGTAGTATTCATGTGGGAGCGGGACCCTACGAGCAGTACTTC. Residues: CASSIHVGAGPYEQYF.

The chain links TRBV5-1 to TRBJ2-7; weak D call: TRBD2 (5 bases). Trimming stripped 3 bases from V and 4 bases from J, with 5 bases between. This CDR3 has 11 amino acids. The germline CDR1 and CDR2 sequences are SGHRS and YFSETQ. The chain's CDR3 is CASSSGYEQYF. CDR3 sequence (DNA): TGCGCCAGCAGCTCGGGGTACGAGCAGTACTTC.

This chain connects TRBV19 to TRBJ1-1; tentatively, D is TRBD1 (6 bases). V was trimmed by 3 bases and J by 4 bases, leaving 18 bases between them. The V gene's germline CDR1 is LNHDA and CDR2 SQIVND (reference sequence). The CDR3 covers 16 residues. The CDR3 nucleotides read TGTGCCAGTAGTATTGGGGGAATGGGGGCGGGCACTGAAGCTTTCTTT. Protein sequence: CASSIGGMGAGTEAFF.

This clone was seen only a few times. V usage is TRBV6-4 and J usage is TRBJ1-1; no reliable D call. The V end lost 1 base, the J end lost 8 bases, and 11 bases lay between the germline ends. The CDR3 has 13 amino acids. Germline values: CDR1 MRHNA, CDR2 SNTAGT. The CDR3 DNA is TGTGCCAGCAGTGACTTCCCTTTTTCGGAAGCTTTCTTT. Its translation is CASSDFPFSEAFF.

This clone has a single count. This chain uses TRBV5-1 with TRBJ2-1, with 10 bases aligning to TRBD2. The CDR3 loop spans 15 amino acids. The V and J ends lost 4 bases and 6 bases, in that order; junction bases with no gene match: 7. The V gene's germline CDR1 is SGHRS and CDR2 YFSETQ. This chain's CDR3 is CASSPLAGAGNEQFF. DNA for the CDR3: TGCGCCAGCAGCCCTCTAGCGGGAGCAGGCAATGAGCAGTTCTTC.

The chain carries TRBV7-2 and TRBJ2-3; tentatively, D is TRBD2 (6 bases). CDR1 is SGHTA, CDR2 FQGNSA, per germline. The ends were cut back, 4 bases at V and 3 bases at J, with 14 bases in the middle. There are 15 residues in the CDR3. The CDR3 here is CASSSWRGGTDTQYF. The CDR3, as DNA: TGTGCCAGCAGCTCCTGGAGGGGAGGAACAGATACGCAGTATTTT.